What follows is one TCR beta chain and its context. Antigen unknown. This sample was included in a study of OX40 agonist ivuxolimab in advanced cancers. Study-level points and caveats: The expanded peripheral T cells' antigen specificity was not determined.

V gave up 3 bases and J gave up 6 bases, with 11 bases separating them. The CDR3 length is 14 residues. The V gene's germline CDR1 is SEHNR and CDR2 FQNEAQ (reference sequence). Some clones are missing from TCRdb's copy, which holds only in-frame ones; the method was immunoSEQ multiplex PCR. This table holds over 45,000 clones, roughly 81% found once. The sequence was obtained from an adult with an advanced solid tumor such as melanoma, head and neck, liver or kidney cancer. The V call is TRBV7-9, the J call TRBJ2-2; D is unresolved. The source material was CD4+ or CD8+ T cells sorted from blood, sampled in a trial of the OX40 agonist ivuxolimab. This chain's CDR3 is CASSLGSTPGELFF. CDR3 DNA: TGTGCCAGCAGCTTGGGCAGTACCCCCGGGGAGCTGTTTTTT.